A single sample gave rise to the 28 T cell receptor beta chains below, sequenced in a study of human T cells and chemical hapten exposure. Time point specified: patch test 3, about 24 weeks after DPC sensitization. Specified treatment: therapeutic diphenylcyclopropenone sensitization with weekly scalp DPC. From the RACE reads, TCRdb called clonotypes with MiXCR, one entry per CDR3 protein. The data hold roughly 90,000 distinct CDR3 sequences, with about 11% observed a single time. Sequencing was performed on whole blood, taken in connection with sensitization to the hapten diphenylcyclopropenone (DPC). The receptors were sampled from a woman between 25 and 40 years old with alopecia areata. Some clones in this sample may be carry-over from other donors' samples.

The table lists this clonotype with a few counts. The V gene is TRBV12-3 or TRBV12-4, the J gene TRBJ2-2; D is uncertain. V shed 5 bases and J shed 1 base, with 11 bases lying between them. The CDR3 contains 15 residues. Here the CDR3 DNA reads TGTGCCAGCAGTCCATCCAGGCTGAACACCGGGGAGCTGTTTTTT. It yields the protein CASSPSRLNTGELFF.

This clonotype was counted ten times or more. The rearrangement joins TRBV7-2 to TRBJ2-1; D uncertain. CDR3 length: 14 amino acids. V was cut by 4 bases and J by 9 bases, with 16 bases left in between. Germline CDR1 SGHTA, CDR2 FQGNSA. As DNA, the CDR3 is TGTGCCAGCAGCTCACCGGAAGGTCGGGTTGAGCAGTTCTTC. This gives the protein CASSSPEGRVEQFF.

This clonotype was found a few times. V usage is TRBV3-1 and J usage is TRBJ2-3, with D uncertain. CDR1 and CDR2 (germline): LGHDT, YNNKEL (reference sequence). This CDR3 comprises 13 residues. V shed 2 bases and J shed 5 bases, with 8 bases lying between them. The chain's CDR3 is CASSQNLKDTQYF. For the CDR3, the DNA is TGTGCCAGCAGCCAAAATCTAAAAGATACGCAGTATTTT.

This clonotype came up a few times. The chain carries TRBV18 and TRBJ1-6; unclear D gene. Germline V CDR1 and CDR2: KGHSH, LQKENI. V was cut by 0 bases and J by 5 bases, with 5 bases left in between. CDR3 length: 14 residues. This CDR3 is CASSPPGHNSPLHF. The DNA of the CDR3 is TGTGCCAGCTCACCACCCGGACATAATTCACCCCTCCACTTT.

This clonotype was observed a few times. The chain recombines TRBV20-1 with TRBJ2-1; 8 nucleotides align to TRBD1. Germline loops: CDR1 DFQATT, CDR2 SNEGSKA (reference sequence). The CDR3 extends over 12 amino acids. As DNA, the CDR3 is TGCACCACAGGGGGGAACACCAATGAGCAGTTCTTC. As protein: CTTGGNTNEQFF.

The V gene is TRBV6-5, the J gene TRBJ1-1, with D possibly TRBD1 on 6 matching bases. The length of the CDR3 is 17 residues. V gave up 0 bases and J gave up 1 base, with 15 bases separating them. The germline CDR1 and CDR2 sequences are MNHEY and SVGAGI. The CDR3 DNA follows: TGTGCCAGCAGTTACTCGATCGGGGGCGCGACGAACACTGAAGCTTTCTTT. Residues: CASSYSIGGATNTEAFF.

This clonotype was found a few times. The CDR3: CAISGQGDIQYF. The DNA for the CDR3 is TGTGCCATCAGTGGGCAGGGAGACATTCAGTACTTC. The J gene is TRBJ2-4, the V gene TRBV10-3; D could derive from TRBD1 or TRBD2 (5 bases each). The ends were cut back, 4 bases at V and 8 bases at J, with 9 bases in the middle. Germline V lookup: CDR1 ENHRY, CDR2 SYGVKD. The CDR3 consists of 12 residues.

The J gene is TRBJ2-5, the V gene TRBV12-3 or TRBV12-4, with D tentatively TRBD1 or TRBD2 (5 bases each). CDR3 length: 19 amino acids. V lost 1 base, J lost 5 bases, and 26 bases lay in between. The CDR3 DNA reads TGTGCCAGCAGTTTAGTTTATTCGATGAGGGCAGGGCAAAAGGAGACCCAGTACTTC. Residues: CASSLVYSMRAGQKETQYF.

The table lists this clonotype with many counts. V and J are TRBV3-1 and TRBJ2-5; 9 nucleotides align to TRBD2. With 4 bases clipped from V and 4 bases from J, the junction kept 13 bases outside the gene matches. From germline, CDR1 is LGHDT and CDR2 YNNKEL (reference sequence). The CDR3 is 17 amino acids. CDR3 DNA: TGTGCCAGCAGCCTCTCCAAAGCCGGGACTAGCCGAGAGACCCAGTACTTC. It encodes CASSLSKAGTSRETQYF.

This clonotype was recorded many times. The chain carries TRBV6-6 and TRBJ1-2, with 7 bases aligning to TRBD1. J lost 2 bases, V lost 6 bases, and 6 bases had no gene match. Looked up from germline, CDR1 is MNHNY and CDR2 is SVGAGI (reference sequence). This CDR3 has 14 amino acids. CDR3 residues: CASRGTAQNYGYTF. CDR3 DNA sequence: TGTGCCAGCAGGGGGACAGCCCAGAACTATGGCTACACCTTC.

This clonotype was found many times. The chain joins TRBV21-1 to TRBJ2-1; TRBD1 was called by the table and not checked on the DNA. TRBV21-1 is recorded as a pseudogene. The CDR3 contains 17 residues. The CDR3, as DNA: TGTGCCAGCAGCAAAGCGGGGGGACAGGAAACTTACAATGAGCAGTTCTTC. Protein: CASSKAGGQETYNEQFF.

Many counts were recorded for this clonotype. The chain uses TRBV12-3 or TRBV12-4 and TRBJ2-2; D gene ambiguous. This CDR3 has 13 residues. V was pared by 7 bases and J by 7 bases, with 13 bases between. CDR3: CASTLYADGELFF. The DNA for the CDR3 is TGTGCCAGCACCCTTTACGCTGACGGGGAGCTGTTTTTT.

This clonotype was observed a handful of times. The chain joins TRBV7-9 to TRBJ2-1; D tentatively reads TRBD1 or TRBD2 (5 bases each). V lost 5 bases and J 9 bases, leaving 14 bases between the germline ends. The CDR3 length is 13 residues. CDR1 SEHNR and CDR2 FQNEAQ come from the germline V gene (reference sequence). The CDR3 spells CASSRGTRSEQFF. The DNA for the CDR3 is TGTGCCAGCAGCCGTGGGACCCGAAGTGAGCAGTTCTTC.

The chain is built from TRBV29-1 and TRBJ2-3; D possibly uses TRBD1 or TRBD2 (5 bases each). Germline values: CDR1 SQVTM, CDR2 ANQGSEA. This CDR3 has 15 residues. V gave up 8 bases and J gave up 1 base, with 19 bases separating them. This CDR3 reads CSIRRWGSGTDTQYF. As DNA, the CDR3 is TGCAGCATCCGAAGGTGGGGGAGCGGCACAGATACGCAGTATTTT.

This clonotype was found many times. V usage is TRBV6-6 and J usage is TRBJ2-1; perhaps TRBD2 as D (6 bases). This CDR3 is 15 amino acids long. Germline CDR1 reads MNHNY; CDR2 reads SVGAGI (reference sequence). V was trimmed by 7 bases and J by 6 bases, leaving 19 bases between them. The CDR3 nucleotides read TGTGCCAGCAACTCCCCGGCGGGGAGAGGCAATGAGCAGTTCTTC. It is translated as CASNSPAGRGNEQFF.

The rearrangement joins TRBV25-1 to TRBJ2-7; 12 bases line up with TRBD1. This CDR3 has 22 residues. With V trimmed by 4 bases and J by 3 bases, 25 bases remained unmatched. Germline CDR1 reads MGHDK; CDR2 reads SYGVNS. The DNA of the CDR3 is TGTGCCAGCAGTGGGGGGACAGGGGGCACTAGTGACCAGACCAGGATTCACTACGAGCAGTACTTC. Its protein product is CASSGGTGGTSDQTRIHYEQYF.

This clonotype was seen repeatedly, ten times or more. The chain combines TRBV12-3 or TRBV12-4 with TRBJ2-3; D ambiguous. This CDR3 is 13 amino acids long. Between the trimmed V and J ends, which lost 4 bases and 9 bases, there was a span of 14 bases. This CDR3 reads CASSSDGPRTQYF. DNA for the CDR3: TGTGCCAGCAGTTCAGACGGTCCACGAACGCAGTATTTT.

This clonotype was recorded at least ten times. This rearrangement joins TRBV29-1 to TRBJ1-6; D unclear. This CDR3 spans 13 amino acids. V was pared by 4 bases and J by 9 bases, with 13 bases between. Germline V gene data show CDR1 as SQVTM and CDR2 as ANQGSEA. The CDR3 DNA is TGCAGCGTTGGGGAGGGCCCTGGTTCACCCCTCCACTTT. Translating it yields CSVGEGPGSPLHF.

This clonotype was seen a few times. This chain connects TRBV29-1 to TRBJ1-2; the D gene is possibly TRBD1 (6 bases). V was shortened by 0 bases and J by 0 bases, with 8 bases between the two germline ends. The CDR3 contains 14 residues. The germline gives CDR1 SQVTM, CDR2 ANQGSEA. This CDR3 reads CSVEERTANYGYTF. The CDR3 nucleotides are TGCAGCGTTGAAGAACGGACAGCTAACTATGGCTACACCTTC.

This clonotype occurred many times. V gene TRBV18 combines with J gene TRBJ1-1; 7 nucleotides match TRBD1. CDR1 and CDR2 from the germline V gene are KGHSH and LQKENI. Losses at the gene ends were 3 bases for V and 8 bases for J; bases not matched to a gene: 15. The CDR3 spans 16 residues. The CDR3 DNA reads TGTGCCAGCTCACCGCCGAGCATTCAGGGGGTTGGGGAAGCTTTCTTT. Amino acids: CASSPPSIQGVGEAFF. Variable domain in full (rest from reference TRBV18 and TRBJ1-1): NAGVMQNPRHLVRRRGQEARLRCSPMKGHSHVYWYRQLPEEGLKFMVYLQKENIIDESGMPKERFSAEFPKEGPSILRIQQVVRGDSAAYFCASSPPSIQGVGEAFFGQGTRLTVV.

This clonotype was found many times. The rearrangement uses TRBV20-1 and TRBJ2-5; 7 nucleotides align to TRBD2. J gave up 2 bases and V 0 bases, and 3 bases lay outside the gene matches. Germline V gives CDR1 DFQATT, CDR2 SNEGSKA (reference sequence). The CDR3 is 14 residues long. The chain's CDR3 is CSAREGGGQETQYF. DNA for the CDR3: TGCAGTGCTAGAGAGGGCGGGGGACAAGAGACCCAGTACTTC.

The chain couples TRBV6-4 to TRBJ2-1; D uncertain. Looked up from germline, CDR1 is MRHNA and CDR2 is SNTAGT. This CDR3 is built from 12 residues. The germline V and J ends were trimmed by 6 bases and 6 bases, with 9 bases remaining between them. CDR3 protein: CASSPDGNEQFF. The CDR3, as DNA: TGTGCCAGCAGCCCGGACGGCAATGAGCAGTTCTTC.

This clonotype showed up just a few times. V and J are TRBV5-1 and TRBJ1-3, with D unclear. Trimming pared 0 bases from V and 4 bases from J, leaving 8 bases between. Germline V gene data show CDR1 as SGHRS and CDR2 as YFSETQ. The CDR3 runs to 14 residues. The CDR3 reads CASSLVGRGNTIYF. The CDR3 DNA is TGCGCCAGCAGCTTGGTGGGCAGAGGAAACACCATATATTTT.

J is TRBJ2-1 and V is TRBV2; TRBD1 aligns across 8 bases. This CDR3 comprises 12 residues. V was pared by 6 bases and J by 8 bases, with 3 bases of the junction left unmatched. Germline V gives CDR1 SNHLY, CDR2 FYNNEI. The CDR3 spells CASSPGGYEQFF. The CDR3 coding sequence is TGTGCCAGCAGCCCAGGGGGCTATGAGCAGTTCTTC.

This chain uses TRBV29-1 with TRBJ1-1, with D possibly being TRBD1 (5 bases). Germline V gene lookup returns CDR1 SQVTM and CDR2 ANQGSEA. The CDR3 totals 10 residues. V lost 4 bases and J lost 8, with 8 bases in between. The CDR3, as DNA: TGCAGCGTTGGTAGGGGAGAAGCTTTCTTT. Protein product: CSVGRGEAFF.

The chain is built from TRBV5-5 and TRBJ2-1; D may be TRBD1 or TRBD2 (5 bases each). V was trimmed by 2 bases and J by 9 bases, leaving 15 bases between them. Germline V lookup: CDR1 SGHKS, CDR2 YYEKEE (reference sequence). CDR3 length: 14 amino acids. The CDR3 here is CASSFRETGTEQFF. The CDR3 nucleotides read TGTGCCAGCAGCTTTCGGGAAACAGGTACTGAGCAGTTCTTC.

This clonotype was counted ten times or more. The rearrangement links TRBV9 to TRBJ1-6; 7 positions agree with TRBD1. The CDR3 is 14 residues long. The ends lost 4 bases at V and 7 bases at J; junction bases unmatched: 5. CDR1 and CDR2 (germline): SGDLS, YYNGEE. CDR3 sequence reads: CASSPRQGNSPLHF. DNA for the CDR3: TGTGCCAGCAGCCCGCGACAGGGAAATTCACCCCTCCACTTT. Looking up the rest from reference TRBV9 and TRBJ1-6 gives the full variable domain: DSGVTQTPKHLITATGQRVTLRCSPRSGDLSVYWYQQSLDQGLQFLIQYYNGEERAKGNILERFSAQQFPDLHSELNLSSLELGDSALYFCASSPRQGNSPLHFGNGTRLTVT.

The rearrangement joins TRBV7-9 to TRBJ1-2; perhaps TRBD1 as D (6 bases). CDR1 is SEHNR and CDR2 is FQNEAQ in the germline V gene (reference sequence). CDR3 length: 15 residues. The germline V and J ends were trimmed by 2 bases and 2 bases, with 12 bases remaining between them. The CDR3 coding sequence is TGTGCCAGCAGCTTAATGGCAGGGGTCAACTATGGCTACACCTTC. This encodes CASSLMAGVNYGYTF.